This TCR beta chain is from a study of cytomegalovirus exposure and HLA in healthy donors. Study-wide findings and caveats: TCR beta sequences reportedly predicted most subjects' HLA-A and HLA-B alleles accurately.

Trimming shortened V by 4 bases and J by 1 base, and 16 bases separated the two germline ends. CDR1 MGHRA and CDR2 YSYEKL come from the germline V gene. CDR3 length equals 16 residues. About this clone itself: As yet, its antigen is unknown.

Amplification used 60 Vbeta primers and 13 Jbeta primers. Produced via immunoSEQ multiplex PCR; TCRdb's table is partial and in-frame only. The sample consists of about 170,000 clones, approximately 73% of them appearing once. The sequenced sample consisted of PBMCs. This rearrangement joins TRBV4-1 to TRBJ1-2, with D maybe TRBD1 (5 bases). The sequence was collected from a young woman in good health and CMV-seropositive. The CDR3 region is CASSRYQGLGNYGYTF. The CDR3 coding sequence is TGCGCCAGCAGCCGATATCAGGGCCTGGGTAACTATGGCTACACCTTC.